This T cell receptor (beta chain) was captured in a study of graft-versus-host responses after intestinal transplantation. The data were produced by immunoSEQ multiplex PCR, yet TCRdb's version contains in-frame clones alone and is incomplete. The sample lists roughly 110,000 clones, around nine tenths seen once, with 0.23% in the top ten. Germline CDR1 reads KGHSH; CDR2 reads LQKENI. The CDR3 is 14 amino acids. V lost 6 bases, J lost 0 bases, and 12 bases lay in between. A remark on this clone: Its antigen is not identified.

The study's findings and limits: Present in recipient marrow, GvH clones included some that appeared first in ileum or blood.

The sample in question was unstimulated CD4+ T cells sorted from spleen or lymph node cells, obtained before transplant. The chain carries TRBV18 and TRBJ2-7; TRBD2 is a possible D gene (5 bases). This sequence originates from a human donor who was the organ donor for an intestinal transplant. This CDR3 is CASSGSLDSYEQYF. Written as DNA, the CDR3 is TGTGCCAGCTCGGGGAGTCTGGACTCCTACGAGCAGTACTTC.